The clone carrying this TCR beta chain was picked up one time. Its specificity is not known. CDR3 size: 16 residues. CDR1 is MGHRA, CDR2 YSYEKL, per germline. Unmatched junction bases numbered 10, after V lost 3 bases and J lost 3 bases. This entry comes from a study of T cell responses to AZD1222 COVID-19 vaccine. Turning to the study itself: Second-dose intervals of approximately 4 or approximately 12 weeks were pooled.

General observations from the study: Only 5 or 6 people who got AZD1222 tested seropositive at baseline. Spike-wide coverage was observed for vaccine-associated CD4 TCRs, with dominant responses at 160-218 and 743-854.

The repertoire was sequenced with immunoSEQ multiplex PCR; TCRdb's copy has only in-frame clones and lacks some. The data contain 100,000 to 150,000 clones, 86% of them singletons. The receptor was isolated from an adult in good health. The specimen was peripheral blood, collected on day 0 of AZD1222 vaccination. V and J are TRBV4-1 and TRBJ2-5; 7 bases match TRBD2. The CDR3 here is CASSHIGREREETQYF. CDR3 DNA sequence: TGCGCCAGCAGCCATATAGGGCGGGAGCGGGAAGAGACCCAGTACTTC.